This T cell receptor beta chain was recorded in a study of CD8 T cells in Susac syndrome. Findings of the study overall: The number of individuals included in the study's TCR sequencing and HLA analysis was acknowledged as relatively small.

Comment on this clonotype: The antigen is unknown.

This CDR3 has 18 residues. Between the trimmed V and J ends, which lost 3 bases and 12 bases, there was a span of 31 bases. Germline-derived CDR1 and CDR2 are SGHNT and YYREEE (reference sequence). A quantity of about 0.5 to 1 ug RNA underwent reverse transcription using random hexamers. TCR beta CDR3 was amplified by immunoSEQ covering 54 Vbeta and 13 Jbeta. MiXCR was run by TCRdb on the immunoSEQ multiplex PCR reads, yielding one entry per CDR3 protein. The profile covers about 22,000 distinct CDR3 sequences, with 85% to 95% appearing a single time and about 0.29% taken by the ten largest. The authors carried out high-throughput sequencing of TCR beta. They applied it to CD8+ and CD4+ T cells obtained from blood.

This sequence joins TRBV5-4 and TRBJ2-1, with TRBD1 as a possible D gene (6 bases). This TCR derives from a human donor in good health. The material sequenced was CD8+ T cells from PBMCs. Here the CDR3 DNA reads TGTGCCAGCAGCTCTAAAGCCATCGGACAGCCGGAAACCTGGGGGCAGTTCTTC. Its translation is CASSSKAIGQPETWGQFF.